This entry lists 25 T cell receptor beta chains sequenced from one sample in a study of cytomegalovirus exposure and HLA in healthy donors (TCRdb year 2017). Receptors were amplified or captured by the immunoSEQ multiplex PCR assay. TCRdb limited this immuneACCESS table to in-frame rearrangements with V and J called. A share of clones is missing; checked studies link under half to unresolved V genes, and the rest is unexplained. The sample has 110,000 to 150,000 clones on record, 94% of them singletons. Jointly, the top ten make up 1.8% of the sample. Sequencing was carried out using PBMCs. These receptors were obtained from a man aged 18 to 30 in good health and CMV-seropositive.

V and J are TRBV5-1 and TRBJ2-3; 11 positions match TRBD2. The CDR3 is 18 amino acids. In germline, CDR1 is SGHRS, CDR2 YFSETQ. Trimming removed 2 bases from V and 2 bases from J; junction bases left unmatched: 10. CDR3 nucleotides: TGCGCCAGCAGCTTTTCCCCTTTGACTAGCGGGACCACAGATACGCAGTATTTT. This gives the protein CASSFSPLTSGTTDTQYF.

The V gene is TRBV4-1, the J gene TRBJ2-2; D is unresolved. Between the trimmed V and J ends, which lost 4 bases and 0 bases, there was a span of 9 bases. CDR1 MGHRA and CDR2 YSYEKL come from the germline V gene. The CDR3 sequence is 15 residues long. CDR3 protein: CASSPYTANTGELFF. CDR3 coding DNA: TGCGCCAGCAGCCCCTATACCGCGAACACCGGGGAGCTGTTTTTT.

The CDR3 DNA reads as TGTGCCAGCAGTTTTCGCCGAGGGGGAGTGGAGACCCAGTACTTC. Translating gives CASSFRRGGVETQYF. The chain recombines TRBV28 with TRBJ2-5; possibly TRBD1 for D (6 bases). The V gene's germline CDR1 is MDHEN and CDR2 SYDVKM. The CDR3 extends over 15 amino acids. The V end was cut by 3 bases, the J end by 5 bases, with 16 bases between.

V is TRBV2 and J is TRBJ2-3; TRBD1 matches at 7 bases. V lost 7 bases and J lost 1; bases outside the gene matches: 5. The CDR3 loop spans 14 amino acids. Germline V CDR1 and CDR2: SNHLY, FYNNEI. The CDR3 DNA follows: TGTGCCAGCAAGACAGGGCCCGGCACAGATACGCAGTATTTT. Translated, it gives CASKTGPGTDTQYF. Filled out from reference TRBV2 and TRBJ2-3, the complete variable domain reads EPEVTQTPSHQVTQMGQEVILRCVPISNHLYFYWYRQILGQKVEFLVSFYNNEISEKSEIFDDQFSVERPDGSNFTLKIRSTKLEDSAMYFCASKTGPGTDTQYFGPGTRLTVL.

The chain has TRBV28 and TRBJ2-3; D is unresolved. The V gene lost 3 bases and the J gene lost 5 bases, with 9 bases spanning the gap. Germline CDR1 reads MDHEN; CDR2 reads SYDVKM. The CDR3 runs 13 residues. The CDR3 DNA reads as TGTGCCAGCAGTTTGTTAGCCAGAGATACGCAGTATTTT. Residues: CASSLLARDTQYF. The full variable domain, rest sourced from reference TRBV28 and TRBJ2-3, is DVKVTQSSRYLVKRTGEKVFLECVQDMDHENMFWYRQDPGLGLRLIYFSYDVKMKEKGDIPEGYSVSREKKERFSLILESASTNQTSMYLCASSLLARDTQYFGPGTRLTVL.

The genes are TRBV11-3 and TRBJ2-1, with D maybe TRBD2 (6 bases). Germline lookup yields CDR1 SGHNT and CDR2 YENEEA. This CDR3 contains 14 residues. V was trimmed by 4 bases and J by 5 bases, leaving 12 bases between them. DNA of the CDR3: TGTGCCAGCAGCTACCGGGACTTTGACAATGAGCAGTTCTTC. It codes for CASSYRDFDNEQFF.

The V call is TRBV2, the J call TRBJ1-2; D remains ambiguous. The CDR3 has 12 amino acids. Germline CDR1 and CDR2: SNHLY and FYNNEI. The ends were cut back, 8 bases at V and 7 bases at J, with 14 bases in the middle. This chain's CDR3 is CASGEGSGGYTF. The CDR3 bases are TGTGCCAGCGGAGAAGGTAGCGGTGGCTACACCTTC.

The chain has TRBV7-9 and TRBJ2-3; TRBD2 aligns across 13 bases. Per germline, CDR1 SEHNR and CDR2 FQNEAQ (reference sequence). Germline trimming cut 4 bases from V and 4 bases from J; bases unmatched to any gene: 11. This CDR3 spans 18 amino acids. The DNA for the CDR3 is TGTGCCAGCAGCTCGACAGCGCTACTAGCGGGAGGGTCAGATACGCAGTATTTT. Its protein is CASSSTALLAGGSDTQYF. The entire variable domain, with the rest obtained from reference TRBV7-9 and TRBJ2-3, is as follows: DTGVSQNPRHKITKRGQNVTFRCDPISEHNRLYWYRQTLGQGPEFLTYFQNEAQLEKSRLLSDRFSAERPKGSFSTLEIQRTEQGDSAMYLCASSSTALLAGGSDTQYFGPGTRLTVL.

V is TRBV9 and J is TRBJ2-3; 8 bases align to TRBD1. Trimming at V came to 0 bases and at J to 5 bases, leaving 5 bases not matched to a gene. The CDR3 runs 15 residues. CDR1 and CDR2 from the germline V gene are SGDLS and YYNGEE. The CDR3 reads CASSVVATGGDTQYF. The CDR3 DNA is TGTGCCAGCAGCGTAGTCGCCACAGGGGGAGATACGCAGTATTTT.

V usage is TRBV11-2 and J usage is TRBJ2-2; D unclear. The germline gives CDR1 SGHAT, CDR2 FQNNGV. This CDR3 has 13 amino acids. Trimming pared 4 bases from V and 7 bases from J, leaving 10 bases between. CDR3 amino acids: CASSYPPGGELFF. CDR3 nucleotide sequence: TGTGCCAGCAGCTACCCCCCGGGCGGGGAGCTGTTTTTT.

The DNA of the CDR3 is TGTGCCAGCAGTGTACTGCTTTCTGGAAACACCATATATTTT. It is translated as CASSVLLSGNTIYF. The chain has TRBV2 and TRBJ1-3, with D unresolved. With 4 bases removed from V and 1 base from J, the gap between germline ends came to 8 bases. The CDR3 is 14 amino acids. Germline lookup yields CDR1 SNHLY and CDR2 FYNNEI. Drawing the rest from reference TRBV2 and TRBJ1-3, the complete variable domain is EPEVTQTPSHQVTQMGQEVILRCVPISNHLYFYWYRQILGQKVEFLVSFYNNEISEKSEIFDDQFSVERPDGSNFTLKIRSTKLEDSAMYFCASSVLLSGNTIYFGEGSWLTVV.

The genes are TRBV5-1 and TRBJ2-7; 10 bases are shared with TRBD1. Germline CDR1 reads SGHRS; CDR2 reads YFSETQ. With 4 bases clipped from V and 2 bases from J, the junction kept 3 bases outside the gene matches. The CDR3 is 14 amino acids. The chain's CDR3 is CASSVDRGAYEQYF. The CDR3 nucleotides are TGCGCCAGCAGCGTGGACAGGGGGGCCTACGAGCAGTACTTC. Supplemented by reference TRBV5-1 and TRBJ2-7, the full variable domain reads KAGVTQTPRYLIKTRGQQVTLSCSPISGHRSVSWYQQTPGQGLQFLFEYFSETQRNKGNFPGRFSGRQFSNSRSEMNVSTLELGDSALYLCASSVDRGAYEQYFGPGTRLTVT.

The V call is TRBV27, the J call TRBJ2-7; 10 bases match TRBD2. The germline V gene has CDR1 MNHEY and CDR2 SMNVEV (reference sequence). The CDR3 totals 14 residues. V lost 6 bases to trimming and J lost 2 bases; unmatched junction nucleotides: 4. CDR3 in amino acids: CASRVAGGAYEQYF. The CDR3 DNA reads as TGTGCCAGCAGGGTAGCGGGAGGAGCCTACGAGCAGTACTTC.

This clone was found once. The chain carries TRBV6-6 and TRBJ1-2, with a weak D call TRBD1 (5 bases). The germline V gene has CDR1 MNHNY and CDR2 SVGAGI (reference sequence). This CDR3 region has 13 residues. Trimming removed 6 bases from V and 4 bases from J, with 12 bases in between. In DNA, the CDR3 is TGTGCCAGCAGACGCGGGGCTCTCTATGGCTACACCTTC. Amino acids: CASRRGALYGYTF.

The chain has TRBV6-1 and TRBJ2-1; 12 bases map to TRBD2. Germline CDR1 is MNHNS and CDR2 is SASEGT. The CDR3 is 17 residues long. V gave up 1 base and J gave up 8 bases; unmatched junction bases: 9. CDR3 sequence: CASSEGPLAGGWYEQFF. In nucleotides, the CDR3 is TGTGCCAGCAGTGAAGGCCCACTAGCGGGAGGATGGTATGAGCAGTTCTTC.

The chain carries TRBV6-1 and TRBJ1-3; no definite D call. Deletions cut 6 bases from V and 1 base from J, with 4 bases between. Germline V gene data show CDR1 as MNHNS and CDR2 as SASEGT. The CDR3 covers 12 residues. CDR3 sequence (DNA): TGTGCCAGCAGGGAGTCTGGAAACACCATATATTTT. Translating it yields CASRESGNTIYF.

J is TRBJ2-1 and V is TRBV4-2, with 9 bases aligning to TRBD2. Germline CDR1 and CDR2: LGHNA and YNFKEQ. J lost 6 bases, V lost 5 bases, and 11 bases had no gene match. The CDR3 has 16 amino acids. CDR3 nucleotides: TGTGCCAGCAGCAAAGGGATTAGCGGGAGTGGCAATGAGCAGTTCTTC. Residues: CASSKGISGSGNEQFF.

This chain joins TRBV4-1 and TRBJ1-2; D is possibly TRBD1 (5 bases). Trimming took off 0 bases at V and 1 base at J, with 12 bases between the two ends. The CDR3 loop spans 16 amino acids. In germline, CDR1 is MGHRA, CDR2 YSYEKL. The CDR3 sequence: CASSQEGGAYNYGYTF. DNA for the CDR3: TGCGCCAGCAGCCAAGAAGGAGGGGCCTATAACTATGGCTACACCTTC.

The chain uses TRBV29-1 and TRBJ2-1, with TRBD1 matching over 10 bases. CDR1 and CDR2 (germline): SQVTM, ANQGSEA. V gave up 2 bases and J gave up 9 bases; unmatched junction bases: 10. This CDR3 has 15 residues. CDR3 loop: CSVESGDRGSGEQFF. CDR3 bases: TGCAGCGTTGAATCCGGGGACAGGGGTTCAGGTGAGCAGTTCTTC.

This rearrangement joins TRBV19 to TRBJ1-1; D gene ambiguous. This CDR3 spans 15 amino acids. Germline CDR1 reads LNHDA; CDR2 reads SQIVND (reference sequence). V shed 1 base and J shed 1 base, with 10 bases lying between them. CDR3 amino acids: CASSIAHRRNTEAFF. In DNA form, the CDR3 reads TGTGCCAGTAGTATAGCCCACAGAAGGAACACTGAAGCTTTCTTT.

V is TRBV5-1 and J is TRBJ2-3, with 9 bases identical to TRBD2. The CDR3 totals 16 residues. Trimming removed 2 bases from V and 5 bases from J; junction bases left unmatched: 9. Germline V gives CDR1 SGHRS, CDR2 YFSETQ. CDR3 sequence reads: CASSFQREAWRDTQYF. In DNA form, the CDR3 reads TGCGCCAGCAGCTTCCAGCGGGAGGCGTGGAGAGATACGCAGTATTTT.

The rearrangement links TRBV29-1 to TRBJ2-3; 11 nucleotides agree with TRBD2. Germline loops: CDR1 SQVTM, CDR2 ANQGSEA. The CDR3 sequence is 12 residues long. The DNA of the CDR3 is TGCGGGACTAGCGGCCCTACGGATACGCAGTATTTT. It encodes CGTSGPTDTQYF.

As to this clone: Other nucleotide sequences from this sample produce the same CDR3. As DNA, the CDR3 is TGCGCCAGCAGCCTCGGACTGACCTACGAGCAGTACTTC. Amino acids: CASSLGLTYEQYF. The V call is TRBV5-1, the J call TRBJ2-7; TRBD2 might be the D (5 bases). Germline assignment: CDR1 SGHRS and CDR2 YFSETQ. Trimming removed 4 bases from V and 2 bases from J, with 10 bases in between. The CDR3 covers 13 residues.

The V call is TRBV4-1, the J call TRBJ2-3; 9 nucleotides match TRBD2. Germline V gene data show CDR1 as MGHRA and CDR2 as YSYEKL. This CDR3 region has 18 residues. J lost 4 bases, V lost 0 bases, and 11 bases had no gene match. The CDR3 sequence is CASSQESMAGGPPDTQYF. DNA for the CDR3: TGCGCCAGCAGCCAAGAGAGCATGGCGGGAGGGCCCCCAGATACGCAGTATTTT.

This clone was seen just once. V gene TRBV28 combines with J gene TRBJ2-2, with a weak D call TRBD2 (6 bases). In germline, CDR1 is MDHEN, CDR2 SYDVKM. The germline V and J ends were trimmed by 8 bases and 0 bases, with 13 bases remaining between them. This CDR3 spans 15 amino acids. This CDR3 is CASAGASANTGELFF. The CDR3 DNA is TGTGCCAGCGCTGGGGCTAGCGCGAACACCGGGGAGCTGTTTTTT.